This TCR beta chain emerged from a study of long-term antiretroviral therapy in people with HIV. Survey level was the resolution at which the v3.0 immunoSEQ assay ran. The data were produced by immunoSEQ multiplex PCR, yet TCRdb's version contains in-frame clones alone and is incomplete. Altogether more than 35,000 clones are present, about 95% being singletons, with the ten largest covering about 3%. Germline values: CDR1 SGDLS, CDR2 YYNGEE. The CDR3 loop spans 13 amino acids. Trimming took 0 bases from V and 3 from J, leaving 6 bases between them. This rearrangement joins TRBV9 to TRBJ2-5; D possibly corresponds to TRBD2 (5 bases). The sequence came from a woman between 45 and 65 years old with HIV. The specimen comprised unsorted PBMCs, sampled 3.7 years after starting antiretroviral therapy. The CDR3 here is CASSVGGEETQYF. Written as DNA, the CDR3 is TGTGCCAGCAGCGTAGGGGGAGAAGAGACCCAGTACTTC. The complete variable domain, with remaining parts taken from reference TRBV9 and TRBJ2-5, reads DSGVTQTPKHLITATGQRVTLRCSPRSGDLSVYWYQQSLDQGLQFLIQYYNGEERAKGNILERFSAQQFPDLHSELNLSSLELGDSALYFCASSVGGEETQYFGPGTRLLVL.